Below are 8 T cell receptor beta chains sequenced from a single sample in a study of blood T cell repertoires in COVID-19. Using immunoSEQ multiplex PCR, the repertoire was profiled, and TCRdb retains in-frame clones only, with some absent. The sample shows approximately 52,000 clones, 84% of them seen only once. Specimen: peripheral blood. All receptors derive from a woman aged 80 or older with acute or convalescent COVID-19.

V usage is TRBV6-5 and J usage is TRBJ2-7; D possibly corresponds to TRBD2 (6 bases). V dropped 6 bases and J dropped 5 bases, with 14 bases sitting between them. The CDR3 runs to 13 residues. The germline V gene encodes CDR1 MNHEY and CDR2 SVGAGI. CDR3 bases: TGTGCCAGCAGCCGGGACTCCCGGCACGAGCAGTACTTC. Translating gives CASSRDSRHEQYF.

J is TRBJ2-5 and V is TRBV9, with D possibly TRBD1 on 5 matching bases. In germline, CDR1 is SGDLS, CDR2 YYNGEE. V lost 4 bases and J lost 2, with 18 bases in between. This CDR3 contains 16 residues. For the CDR3, the DNA is TGTGCCAGCAGCCCCCGGGCAAGGGGCATTCAAGAGACCCAGTACTTC. Translation: CASSPRARGIQETQYF.

The chain joins TRBV5-6 to TRBJ2-7; possible D gene TRBD1, 6 bases. The CDR3 has 14 residues. With 0 bases removed from V and 5 bases from J, the gap between germline ends came to 12 bases. Germline V gene data show CDR1 as SGHDT and CDR2 as YYEEEE. CDR3 in DNA: TGTGCCAGCAGCTTGGCAGGACAGTGGGACGAGCAGTACTTC. It translates to CASSLAGQWDEQYF.

The genes are TRBV6-1 and TRBJ2-7; perhaps TRBD2 as D (6 bases). V was shortened by 1 base and J by 2 bases, with 12 bases between the two germline ends. From germline, CDR1 is MNHNS and CDR2 SASEGT. This CDR3 contains 15 residues. The CDR3 sequence: CASSEGERVTYEQYF. CDR3 bases: TGTGCCAGCAGTGAAGGAGAGCGGGTGACCTACGAGCAGTACTTC.

The chain couples TRBV21-1 to TRBJ1-2; TRBD1, the table's D call, was not compared with the DNA. TRBV21-1 is flagged as a pseudogene. The CDR3 is made up of 13 amino acids. DNA for the CDR3: TGTGCCAGCACACAACAGGGCGACTATGGCTACACCTTC. Translation: CASTQQGDYGYTF.

V gene TRBV24-1 combines with J gene TRBJ2-3, with 11 positions matching TRBD2. With V trimmed by 5 bases and J by 9 bases, 6 bases remained unmatched. The CDR3 loop spans 14 amino acids. Germline lookup yields CDR1 KGHDR and CDR2 SFDVKD. The CDR3 loop reads CATSVGLAGGTQYF. The CDR3 bases are TGTGCCACCAGTGTTGGATTAGCGGGAGGGACGCAGTATTTT.

The chain has TRBV2 and TRBJ1-5; TRBD1 agrees at 9 bases. Looked up from germline, CDR1 is SNHLY and CDR2 is FYNNEI. With 5 bases clipped from V and 2 bases from J, the junction kept 4 bases outside the gene matches. CDR3 length: 15 residues. In DNA, the CDR3 is TGTGCCAGCAGTTGGGACAGGGAGGGCAATCAGCCCCAGCATTTT. It is translated as CASSWDREGNQPQHF.

This clone was seen a few times. The rearrangement joins TRBV29-1 to TRBJ1-2; 7 bases agree with TRBD1. Germline V lookup: CDR1 SQVTM, CDR2 ANQGSEA. V lost 2 bases to trimming and J lost 3 bases; unmatched junction nucleotides: 6. The CDR3 runs 14 residues. CDR3 residues: CSVESTGVDYGYTF. Here the CDR3 DNA reads TGCAGCGTTGAAAGTACAGGGGTCGACTATGGCTACACCTTC.